This T cell receptor beta chain originates from a study of T cell clonotyping in hematopoietic cell transplantation. Germline V gene lookup returns CDR1 SGHTA and CDR2 FQGNSA. The CDR3 is 13 amino acids. Trimming removed 0 bases at V and 8 bases at J, with 5 bases between. Repertoires were generated with immunoSEQ multiplex PCR, while TCRdb's copy carries only in-frame clones and drops some. The table lists approximately 10,000 clones, approximately 90% of them singletons. Points from the study as a whole: After transplant, recipient diversity fell while pathologically expanded clonotypes grew through day 180. No sorting was done, leaving CD4 and CD8 contributions mixed. Few recipient clonotypes overlapped donors; over 95% were de novo at given depth.

Details on this clone: Antigen specificity is unknown.

The sequence was obtained from a woman aged 45-60 years in good health. Some clones in this sample may be carry-over from other donors' samples. Sequencing was carried out using peripheral blood mononuclear cells. The chain joins TRBV7-2 to TRBJ1-6; D not resolved. The CDR3 DNA follows: TGTGCCAGCAGCTTAGCGAGAGATTCACCCCTCCACTTT. This encodes CASSLARDSPLHF. The full variable domain, its missing parts supplied by reference TRBV7-2 and TRBJ1-6, is GAGVSQSPSNKVTEKGKDVELRCDPISGHTALYWYRQSLGQGLEFLIYFQGNSAPDKSGLPSDRFSAERTGGSVSTLTIQRTQQEDSAVYLCASSLARDSPLHFGNGTRLTVT.